Presented here are 28 T cell receptor beta chains from one specimen sequenced in a study of T cell repertoires in cytomegalovirus infection. TCRdb re-called the reads through MiXCR, storing one row per CDR3 protein. The sample holds roughly 200,000 distinct CDR3 sequences, about 15% seen once. The sample comprised CD8+ T cells from PBMCs. Receptor source: a human donor in good health (CMV status not recorded). Some clones in this sample may be carry-over from other donors' samples.

The genes are TRBV19 and TRBJ1-1; D is ambiguous. This CDR3 contains 14 residues. The V end lost 6 bases, the J end lost 0 bases, and 11 bases lay between the germline ends. Germline lookup yields CDR1 LNHDA and CDR2 SQIVND (reference sequence). DNA of the CDR3: TGTGCCAGTAGCGAACAGCCTATGAACACTGAAGCTTTCTTT. Amino acids: CASSEQPMNTEAFF.

Only one count was recorded for this clonotype. The chain is built from TRBV9 and TRBJ2-1; TRBD2 agrees at 10 bases. Per germline, CDR1 SGDLS and CDR2 YYNGEE. J was trimmed by 7 bases and V by 3 bases; bases with no gene match: 19. The CDR3 has 19 residues. CDR3 loop: CASSATPVERGGPSNEQFF. Here the CDR3 DNA reads TGTGCCAGCAGCGCGACACCAGTTGAGCGGGGGGGCCCGAGTAATGAGCAGTTCTTC.

The gene calls are TRBV7-9 and TRBJ1-6; 9 bases match TRBD1. After removal of 5 bases from V and 7 bases from J, the junction contained 3 bases not matched to a gene. Germline V gene sequence: CDR1 SEHNR, CDR2 FQNEAQ (reference sequence). CDR3 size: 14 residues. The CDR3 DNA reads TGTGCCAGCAGCGGGGACAGGGCAAATTCACCCCTCCACTTT. Its protein product is CASSGDRANSPLHF.

This clonotype was seen only a few times. The gene calls are TRBV5-6 and TRBJ2-3; D might be TRBD1 (6 bases). The germline V gene encodes CDR1 SGHDT and CDR2 YYEEEE. The V end was cut by 2 bases, the J end by 2 bases, with 9 bases between. This CDR3 spans 14 amino acids. CDR3 sequence: CASSFRGFTDTQYF. The CDR3 DNA sequence: TGTGCCAGCAGCTTCAGGGGTTTCACAGATACGCAGTATTTT. The full variable domain, its missing parts supplied by reference TRBV5-6 and TRBJ2-3, is DAGVTQSPTHLIKTRGQQVTLRCSPKSGHDTVSWYQQALGQGPQFIFQYYEEEERQRGNFPDRFSGHQFPNYSSELNVNALLLGDSALYLCASSFRGFTDTQYFGPGTRLTVL.

This clonotype was seen a few times. This chain links TRBV29-1 with TRBJ2-1, with D perhaps matching TRBD1 (6 bases). V shed 3 bases and J shed 10 bases, with 10 bases lying between them. This CDR3 spans 11 amino acids. CDR1 is SQVTM, CDR2 ANQGSEA, per germline. CDR3 nucleotides: TGCAGCGTTGAGGGTGGACAGGAGCAGTTCTTC. Its protein is CSVEGGQEQFF.

The rearrangement joins TRBV7-2 to TRBJ2-5; D is ambiguous. Germline lookup yields CDR1 SGHTA and CDR2 FQGNSA. The CDR3 covers 15 residues. V lost 1 base and J 3 bases, leaving 12 bases between the germline ends. The chain's CDR3 is CASSLGGERKETQYF. The CDR3 coding sequence is TGTGCCAGCAGCTTAGGGGGTGAGCGTAAAGAGACCCAGTACTTC.

V is TRBV19 and J is TRBJ2-1, with D possibly TRBD2 on 6 matching bases. CDR1 is LNHDA, CDR2 SQIVND, per germline (reference sequence). Trimming removed 6 bases at V and 1 base at J, with 13 bases between. CDR3 size: 15 residues. CDR3: CASSSEGLSYNEQFF. The CDR3 nucleotides read TGTGCCAGTAGCTCGGAGGGGTTATCCTACAATGAGCAGTTCTTC.

The chain combines TRBV9 with TRBJ2-1; 11 nucleotides align to TRBD2. V was pared by 0 bases and J by 5 bases, with 4 bases of the junction left unmatched. Germline-derived CDR1 and CDR2 are SGDLS and YYNGEE. This CDR3 region has 16 residues. The CDR3 DNA reads as TGTGCCAGCAGCGTAGGTCTAGCGGGGGGCAACAATGAGCAGTTCTTC. Its protein is CASSVGLAGGNNEQFF. Using reference TRBV9 and TRBJ2-1 for the parts outside the CDR3, the full variable domain is DSGVTQTPKHLITATGQRVTLRCSPRSGDLSVYWYQQSLDQGLQFLIQYYNGEERAKGNILERFSAQQFPDLHSELNLSSLELGDSALYFCASSVGLAGGNNEQFFGPGTRLTVL.

The V and J genes are TRBV14 and TRBJ2-7; TRBD1 might be the D (5 bases). Germline CDR1 is SGHDN and CDR2 is FVKESK. V dropped 0 bases and J dropped 4 bases, with 10 bases sitting between them. This CDR3 is 14 amino acids long. CDR3 bases: TGTGCCAGCAGCCAAGATCCCAGGGTTTACGAGCAGTACTTC. This sequence encodes CASSQDPRVYEQYF.

This clonotype was seen a few times. The chain employs TRBV7-6 and TRBJ2-5; possibly TRBD1 for D (6 bases). V was shortened by 5 bases and J by 1 base, with 8 bases between the two germline ends. CDR3 length: 13 residues. From germline, CDR1 is SGHVS and CDR2 FNYEAQ. The CDR3 bases are TGTGCCAGCAGCCCAGGGGTCCAAGAGACCCAGTACTTC. Translated: CASSPGVQETQYF.

This clonotype was seen more than once but under ten times. The genes are TRBV7-2 and TRBJ1-3, with D perhaps matching TRBD1 (6 bases). Deletions cut 1 base from V and 4 bases from J, with 11 bases between. From germline, CDR1 is SGHTA and CDR2 FQGNSA. CDR3 length: 15 residues. Written as DNA, the CDR3 is TGTGCCAGCAGCTTAGATCAGGGGTTGGGAAACACCATATATTTT. Its protein product is CASSLDQGLGNTIYF.

V gene TRBV6-2 or TRBV6-3 combines with J gene TRBJ1-2, with unresolved D. In germline, CDR1 is MNHEY, CDR2 SVGEGT. The CDR3 is 10 residues long. Trimming pared 10 bases from V and 7 bases from J, leaving 10 bases between. The CDR3 nucleotides are TGTGCCACCCAAGGCCCTGGCTACACCTTC. This encodes CATQGPGYTF.

The J gene is TRBJ2-4, the V gene TRBV7-9; 7 nucleotides match TRBD1. The CDR3 length is 16 residues. V lost 5 bases to trimming and J lost 1 base; unmatched junction nucleotides: 8. Germline CDR1 and CDR2: SEHNR and FQNEAQ (reference sequence). The CDR3 is CASSTRDRAAKNIQYF. CDR3 in DNA: TGTGCCAGCAGCACCCGGGACAGAGCGGCCAAAAACATTCAGTACTTC.

This clonotype was observed a handful of times. The chain joins TRBV12-3 or TRBV12-4 to TRBJ2-5; 9 bases align to TRBD2. CDR3 length: 15 amino acids. Germline trimming cut 6 bases from V and 5 bases from J; bases unmatched to any gene: 10. CDR3 sequence reads: CASSRPAGGLETQYF. DNA of the CDR3: TGTGCCAGCAGCCGCCCTGCGGGGGGGCTCGAGACCCAGTACTTC.

This clonotype was seen once. The gene calls are TRBV6-2 or TRBV6-3 and TRBJ2-1; 10 positions match TRBD2. Looked up from germline, CDR1 is MNHEY and CDR2 is SVGEGT. J gave up 7 bases and V 2 bases, and 14 bases lay outside the gene matches. The CDR3 sequence is 18 residues long. The CDR3 sequence: CASSYNMLAGASGNEQFF. The DNA of the CDR3 is TGTGCCAGCAGTTACAATATGCTAGCGGGGGCGTCCGGGAATGAGCAGTTCTTC.

This clonotype was recorded at least ten times. V and J are TRBV7-2 and TRBJ2-2; 9 bases line up with TRBD1. The CDR3 totals 17 residues. In germline, CDR1 is SGHTA, CDR2 FQGNSA. V shed 5 bases, J shed 5 bases, and the junction held 12 bases outside the gene matches. Here the CDR3 DNA reads TGTGCCAGCAGCAACGTCGCCGGGACAGGGTATACCGGGGAGCTGTTTTTT. Protein product: CASSNVAGTGYTGELFF.

V and J are TRBV6-2 or TRBV6-3 and TRBJ1-1, with D hard to call. Germline-derived CDR1 and CDR2 are MNHEY and SVGEGT. Trimming removed 6 bases from V and 2 bases from J, with 7 bases in between. CDR3 length: 12 residues. The CDR3 loop reads CASRLVNTEAFF. The CDR3 bases are TGTGCCAGCAGACTGGTTAACACTGAAGCTTTCTTT.

This clonotype was found many times. V and J are TRBV7-2 and TRBJ2-3; 11 nucleotides agree with TRBD2. The CDR3 extends over 15 amino acids. Germline trimming cut 2 bases from V and 4 bases from J; bases unmatched to any gene: 2. Germline CDR1 SGHTA, CDR2 FQGNSA. The CDR3 region is CASSLLAGGPDTQYF. The CDR3 DNA follows: TGTGCCAGCAGCTTATTAGCGGGGGGGCCAGATACGCAGTATTTT.

This sequence joins TRBV4-1 and TRBJ2-7; 9 bases agree with TRBD1. The CDR3 has 15 residues. V dropped 4 bases and J dropped 5; count of bases not matched to a gene: 9. Germline-derived CDR1 and CDR2 are MGHRA and YSYEKL. Here the CDR3 DNA reads TGCGCCAGCAGCCTCACAGGGGGCGCTTTTGACGAGCAGTACTTC. Its translation is CASSLTGGAFDEQYF.

This clonotype was observed a few times. The chain has TRBV4-2 and TRBJ2-7; 7 bases are a match to TRBD1. Unmatched junction bases numbered 6, after V lost 2 bases and J lost 2 bases. This CDR3 has 15 residues. Germline V gene data show CDR1 as LGHNA and CDR2 as YNFKEQ. CDR3 nucleotide sequence: TGTGCCAGCAGCCAATTAAGGGACAGTGCCTACGAGCAGTACTTC. It translates to CASSQLRDSAYEQYF.

This clonotype was found a few times. V gene TRBV20-1 combines with J gene TRBJ2-7; D is unclear. The germline V gene has CDR1 DFQATT and CDR2 SNEGSKA (reference sequence). The CDR3 has 13 amino acids. Trimming shortened V by 3 bases and J by 2 bases, and 11 bases separated the two germline ends. This CDR3 reads CSARAGLTYEQYF. CDR3 bases: TGCAGTGCTAGGGCCGGCTTAACCTACGAGCAGTACTTC.

This rearrangement joins TRBV7-9 to TRBJ1-1; 9 bases map to TRBD1. This CDR3 has 18 amino acids. J lost 8 bases, V lost 0 bases, and 16 bases had no gene match. Germline CDR1 reads SEHNR; CDR2 reads FQNEAQ (reference sequence). CDR3 sequence reads: CASSLADRTGAAKEEAFF. The CDR3 DNA is TGTGCCAGCAGCTTAGCGGATAGGACAGGGGCCGCCAAGGAAGAAGCTTTCTTT. Variable domain in full (rest from reference TRBV7-9 and TRBJ1-1): DTGVSQNPRHKITKRGQNVTFRCDPISEHNRLYWYRQTLGQGPEFLTYFQNEAQLEKSRLLSDRFSAERPKGSFSTLEIQRTEQGDSAMYLCASSLADRTGAAKEEAFFGQGTRLTVV.

The J gene is TRBJ2-7, the V gene TRBV3-1; D may be TRBD1 (5 bases). The germline V gene encodes CDR1 LGHDT and CDR2 YNNKEL (reference sequence). The V end was cut by 3 bases, the J end by 3 bases, with 18 bases between. This CDR3 spans 16 amino acids. CDR3 DNA sequence: TGTGCCAGCAGCCAGAAAGTTCCAGGGCCATTCTACGAGCAGTACTTC. It encodes CASSQKVPGPFYEQYF.

The J gene is TRBJ1-5, the V gene TRBV7-9; unclear D gene. V lost 5 bases and J 3 bases, leaving 14 bases between the germline ends. Germline CDR1 reads SEHNR; CDR2 reads FQNEAQ (reference sequence). This CDR3 is built from 15 residues. CDR3: CASSPPSENNQPQHF. CDR3 in DNA: TGTGCCAGCAGCCCCCCCAGTGAGAACAATCAGCCCCAGCATTTT. The full variable domain, in which reference TRBV7-9 and TRBJ1-5 provide the parts outside the CDR3, is DTGVSQNPRHKITKRGQNVTFRCDPISEHNRLYWYRQTLGQGPEFLTYFQNEAQLEKSRLLSDRFSAERPKGSFSTLEIQRTEQGDSAMYLCASSPPSENNQPQHFGDGTRLSIL.

This clonotype was detected only a few times. This chain joins TRBV7-9 and TRBJ1-5; D unresolved. Trimming shortened V by 3 bases and J by 6 bases, and 6 bases separated the two germline ends. CDR3 length: 12 residues. CDR1 SEHNR and CDR2 FQNEAQ come from the germline V gene (reference sequence). CDR3 sequence (DNA): TGTGCCAGCAGCTTTGAGGCTCAGCCCCAGCATTTT. Amino acids: CASSFEAQPQHF.

The chain is built from TRBV5-1 and TRBJ2-7, with a tentative D call TRBD1 (6 bases). Trimming removed 2 bases from V and 0 bases from J, with 9 bases in between. The CDR3 has 14 amino acids. Germline V gene lookup returns CDR1 SGHRS and CDR2 YFSETQ. CDR3 coding DNA: TGCGCCAGCAGCTTTTCGGACAGCTCCTACGAGCAGTACTTC. It specifies CASSFSDSSYEQYF.

The J gene is TRBJ1-1, the V gene TRBV6-2 or TRBV6-3; D gene unclear. This CDR3 contains 14 residues. Trimming stripped 0 bases from V and 6 bases from J, with 11 bases between. Germline CDR1 reads MNHEY; CDR2 reads SVGEGT. The CDR3 DNA is TGTGCCAGCAGTTACTCGGAAAGTATCGCTGAAGCTTTCTTT. This translates into CASSYSESIAEAFF.

This clonotype was counted many times. This chain uses TRBV7-2 with TRBJ2-7; possibly TRBD2 for D (5 bases). There are 14 residues in the CDR3. Germline V CDR1 and CDR2: SGHTA, FQGNSA. V was shortened by 0 bases and J by 3 bases, with 9 bases between the two germline ends. The CDR3 loop is CASSLASGIYEQYF. The CDR3 DNA reads as TGTGCCAGCAGCTTAGCCTCCGGGATCTACGAGCAGTACTTC.